This T cell receptor beta chain was documented in a study of shared clonotypes between healthy human individuals. Trimming left V 0 bases short and J 4 bases short, with 10 bases between. The length of the CDR3 is 15 residues. Germline V CDR1 and CDR2: SGHVS, FNYEAQ. Sequenced by immunoSEQ multiplex PCR; TCRdb stores in-frame clones only, minus some. Here the sample spans a few hundred thousand clones, around four fifths being singletons. This clone was seen only once. What was sequenced was memory CD4+ T cells sorted from blood. The subset is: CD45RA-negative fraction. The genes are TRBV7-6 and TRBJ2-1; D possibly corresponds to TRBD2 (6 bases). The clonotype originates from a man aged 30 to 39 in good health. The CDR3 sequence: CASSLASGAYNEQFF. CDR3 in DNA: TGTGCCAGCAGCTTAGCTAGCGGAGCGTACAATGAGCAGTTCTTC. The variable domain in full, with the rest retrieved from reference TRBV7-6 and TRBJ2-1, is GAGVSQSPRYKVTKRGQDVALRCDPISGHVSLYWYRQALGQGPEFLTYFNYEAQQDKSGLPNDRFSAERPEGSISTLTIQRTEQRDSAMYRCASSLASGAYNEQFFGPGTRLTVL.